This record concerns one T cell receptor beta chain sequence. TCRdb re-called the 5' RACE reads, yielding one record per CDR3 amino acid sequence without DNA. The repertoire table contains 440,000 or so distinct CDR3 sequences. This CDR3 spans 13 amino acids. Germline CDR1 SEHNR, CDR2 FQNEAQ (reference sequence). This entry comes from a study of T cells expressing NK-cell markers. As for the study in general: It was sorted CD3+CD56-NKG2C+, CD3+CD56+NKG2C- and CD3+CD56+NKG2C+ T cells that provided the TCR beta repertoires.

The receptor comes from a woman aged 18 to 75 in good health. J is TRBJ2-3 and V is TRBV7-9. Sequencing input: blood T cells: a sorted CD56 or NKG2C T cell subset, CD4+ or CD8+ T cells, or bulk PBMC T cells (not recorded which). The CDR3 sequence: CASSSQPPDTQYF.